This entry concerns a single TCR beta chain. The data stem from a study of blood T cell repertoires in COVID-19. Study details: COVID-19 samples from acute and convalescent phases originated in the United States, Italy and Spain.

Per the authors' pipeline: Estimated nucleated cell counts came from reference gene primer amplification. The assay was immunoSEQ multiplex PCR, and TCRdb's table has in-frame clones only and misses some. V and J calls and clone size are those listed in that table; D and trimming were worked out from the DNA. The table records about 220,000 clones, roughly 84% of them present only once. V lost 4 bases and J lost 8; bases outside the gene matches: 7. This CDR3 comprises 13 residues. The V gene's germline CDR1 is LGHDT and CDR2 YNNKEL (reference sequence). Input material: peripheral blood. The clonotype was recovered from a woman aged 80 or over with acute or convalescent COVID-19. The rearrangement links TRBV3-1 (or the pseudogene TRBV3-2) to TRBJ1-2; 7 bases are shared with TRBD1. The chain's CDR3 is CASSLRDRSGYTF. CDR3 DNA sequence: TGTGCCAGCAGCCTCCGGGACAGAAGCGGCTACACCTTC.